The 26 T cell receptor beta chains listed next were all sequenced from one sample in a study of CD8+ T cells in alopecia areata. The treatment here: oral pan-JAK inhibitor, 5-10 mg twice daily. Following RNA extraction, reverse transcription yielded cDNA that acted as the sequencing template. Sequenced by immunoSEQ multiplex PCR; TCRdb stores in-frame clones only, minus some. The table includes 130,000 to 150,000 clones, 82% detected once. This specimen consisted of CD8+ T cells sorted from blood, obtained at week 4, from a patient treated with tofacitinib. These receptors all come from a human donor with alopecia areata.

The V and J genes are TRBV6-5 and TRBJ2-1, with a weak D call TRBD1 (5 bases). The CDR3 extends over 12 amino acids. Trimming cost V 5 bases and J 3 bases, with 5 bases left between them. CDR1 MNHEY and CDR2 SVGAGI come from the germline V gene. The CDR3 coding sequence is TGTGCCAGCAGTCAGGGCTACAATGAGCAGTTCTTC. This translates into CASSQGYNEQFF.

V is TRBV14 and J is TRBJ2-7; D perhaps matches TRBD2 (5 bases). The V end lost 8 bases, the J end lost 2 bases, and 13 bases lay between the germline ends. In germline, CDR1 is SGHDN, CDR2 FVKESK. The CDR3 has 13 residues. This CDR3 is CASQKSGTYEQYF. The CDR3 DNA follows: TGTGCCAGCCAAAAAAGCGGTACCTACGAGCAGTACTTC.

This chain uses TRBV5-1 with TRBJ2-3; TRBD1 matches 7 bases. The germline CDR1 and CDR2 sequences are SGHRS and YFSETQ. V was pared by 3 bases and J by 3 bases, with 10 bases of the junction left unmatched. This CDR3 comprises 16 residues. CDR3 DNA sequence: TGCGCCAGCAGCTACAACACAGGGGAGACGACAGATACGCAGTATTTT. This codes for CASSYNTGETTDTQYF.

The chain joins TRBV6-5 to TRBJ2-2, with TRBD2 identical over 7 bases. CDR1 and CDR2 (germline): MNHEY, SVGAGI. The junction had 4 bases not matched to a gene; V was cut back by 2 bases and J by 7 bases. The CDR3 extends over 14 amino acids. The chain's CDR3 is CASSYPTGGGELFF. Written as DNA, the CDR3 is TGTGCCAGCAGTTACCCCACGGGGGGCGGGGAGCTGTTTTTT.

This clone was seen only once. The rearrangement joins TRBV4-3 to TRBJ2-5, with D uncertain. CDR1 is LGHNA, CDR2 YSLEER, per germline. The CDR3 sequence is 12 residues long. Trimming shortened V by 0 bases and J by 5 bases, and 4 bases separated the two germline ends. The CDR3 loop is CASSQDEETQYF. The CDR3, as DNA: TGCGCCAGCAGCCAAGATGAGGAGACCCAGTACTTC.

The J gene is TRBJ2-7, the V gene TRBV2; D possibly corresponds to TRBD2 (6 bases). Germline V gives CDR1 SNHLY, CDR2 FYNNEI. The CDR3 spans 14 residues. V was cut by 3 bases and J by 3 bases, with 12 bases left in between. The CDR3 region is CASSEWGRFYEQYF. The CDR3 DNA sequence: TGTGCCAGCAGTGAGTGGGGGAGGTTCTACGAGCAGTACTTC.

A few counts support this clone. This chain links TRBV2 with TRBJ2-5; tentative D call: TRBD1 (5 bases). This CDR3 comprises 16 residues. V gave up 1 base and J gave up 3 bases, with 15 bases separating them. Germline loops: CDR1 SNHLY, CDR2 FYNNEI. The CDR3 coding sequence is TGTGCCAGCAGTGAAGGACTGGCAGGGTCTGAAGAGACCCAGTACTTC. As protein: CASSEGLAGSEETQYF.

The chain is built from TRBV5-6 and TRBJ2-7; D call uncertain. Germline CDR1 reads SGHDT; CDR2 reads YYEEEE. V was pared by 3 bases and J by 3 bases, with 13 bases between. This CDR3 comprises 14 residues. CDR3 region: CASSSQSPGYEQYF. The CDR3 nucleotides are TGTGCCAGCAGCTCCCAAAGCCCGGGCTACGAGCAGTACTTC. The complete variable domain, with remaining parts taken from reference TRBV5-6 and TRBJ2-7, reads DAGVTQSPTHLIKTRGQQVTLRCSPKSGHDTVSWYQQALGQGPQFIFQYYEEEERQRGNFPDRFSGHQFPNYSSELNVNALLLGDSALYLCASSSQSPGYEQYFGPGTRLTVT.

The CDR3, as DNA: TGTGCCAGCAGCTTAAGGACTACCGGGGAGCTGTTTTTT. This gives the protein CASSLRTTGELFF. The V and J genes are TRBV7-2 and TRBJ2-2; perhaps TRBD2 as D (5 bases). Germline V gene lookup returns CDR1 SGHTA and CDR2 FQGNSA. Trimming cost V 2 bases and J 5 bases, with 6 bases left between them. The CDR3 runs 13 residues.

In DNA form, the CDR3 reads TGCGCCAGCAGCCAGCCCGGGACAGCTAAAGCCAAAAACATTCAGTACTTC. As protein: CASSQPGTAKAKNIQYF. This sequence joins TRBV4-1 and TRBJ2-4; TRBD1 agrees at 7 bases. The CDR3 runs to 17 residues. Germline CDR1 reads MGHRA; CDR2 reads YSYEKL. Losses at the gene ends were 3 bases for V and 0 bases for J; bases not matched to a gene: 8.

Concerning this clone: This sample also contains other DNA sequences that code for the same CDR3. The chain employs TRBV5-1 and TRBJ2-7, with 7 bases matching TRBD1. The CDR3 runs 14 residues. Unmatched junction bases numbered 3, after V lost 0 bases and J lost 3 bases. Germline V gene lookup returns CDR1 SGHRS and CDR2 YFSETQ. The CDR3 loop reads CASSLGQGIYEQYF. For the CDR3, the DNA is TGCGCCAGCAGCTTGGGACAGGGAATCTACGAGCAGTACTTC.

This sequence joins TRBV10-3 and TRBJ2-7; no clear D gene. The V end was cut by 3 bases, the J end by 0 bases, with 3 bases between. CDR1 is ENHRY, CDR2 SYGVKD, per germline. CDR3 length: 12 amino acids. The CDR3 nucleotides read TGTGCCATCAGTGACCCCTCCTACGAGCAGTACTTC. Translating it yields CAISDPSYEQYF.

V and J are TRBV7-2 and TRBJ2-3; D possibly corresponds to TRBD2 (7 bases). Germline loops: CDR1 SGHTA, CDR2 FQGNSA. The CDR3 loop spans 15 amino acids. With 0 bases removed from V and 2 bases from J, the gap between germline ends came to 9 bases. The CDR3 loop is CASSLAGGHTDTQYF. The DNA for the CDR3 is TGTGCCAGCAGCTTAGCGGGGGGGCACACAGATACGCAGTATTTT.

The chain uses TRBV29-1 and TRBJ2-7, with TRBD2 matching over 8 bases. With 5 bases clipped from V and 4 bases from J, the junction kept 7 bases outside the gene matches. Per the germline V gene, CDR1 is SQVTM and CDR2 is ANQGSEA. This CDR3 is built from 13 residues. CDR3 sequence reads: CSVSGGVTYEQYF. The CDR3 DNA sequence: TGCAGCGTTAGCGGGGGAGTTACTTACGAGCAGTACTTC.

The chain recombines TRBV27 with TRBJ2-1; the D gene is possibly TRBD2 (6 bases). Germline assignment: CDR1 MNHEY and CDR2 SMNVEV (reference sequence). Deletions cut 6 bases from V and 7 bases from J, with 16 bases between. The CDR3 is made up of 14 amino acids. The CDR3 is CASRLENLANEQFF. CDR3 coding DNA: TGTGCCAGCAGACTAGAGAACCTAGCGAATGAGCAGTTCTTC.

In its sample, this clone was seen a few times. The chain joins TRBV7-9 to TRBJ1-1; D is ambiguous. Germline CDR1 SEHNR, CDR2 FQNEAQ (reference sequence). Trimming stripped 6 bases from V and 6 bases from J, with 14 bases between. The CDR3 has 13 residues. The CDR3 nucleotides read TGTGCCAGCAGAGAAGGACGGACCGCTGAAGCTTTCTTT. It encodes CASREGRTAEAFF. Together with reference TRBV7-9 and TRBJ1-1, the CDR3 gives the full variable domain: DTGVSQNPRHKITKRGQNVTFRCDPISEHNRLYWYRQTLGQGPEFLTYFQNEAQLEKSRLLSDRFSAERPKGSFSTLEIQRTEQGDSAMYLCASREGRTAEAFFGQGTRLTVV.

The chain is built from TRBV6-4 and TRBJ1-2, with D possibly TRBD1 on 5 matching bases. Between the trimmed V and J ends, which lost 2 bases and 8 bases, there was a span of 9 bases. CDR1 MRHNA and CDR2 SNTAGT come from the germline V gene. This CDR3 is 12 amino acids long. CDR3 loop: CASSDPGEGYTF. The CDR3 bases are TGTGCCAGCAGTGACCCGGGGGAAGGCTACACCTTC.

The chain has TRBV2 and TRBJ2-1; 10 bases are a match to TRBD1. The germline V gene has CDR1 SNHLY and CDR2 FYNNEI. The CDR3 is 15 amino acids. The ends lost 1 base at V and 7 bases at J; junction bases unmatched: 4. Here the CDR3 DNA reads TGTGCCAGCAGTGAAGGACAGGGGGCGAGGAATGAGCAGTTCTTC. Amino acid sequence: CASSEGQGARNEQFF.

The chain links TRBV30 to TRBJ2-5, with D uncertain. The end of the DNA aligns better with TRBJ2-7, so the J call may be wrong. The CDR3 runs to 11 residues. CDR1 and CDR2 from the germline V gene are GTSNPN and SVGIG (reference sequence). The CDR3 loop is CAWSENYEQYF. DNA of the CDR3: TGTGCCTGGAGCGAGAACTACGAGCAGTACTTC.

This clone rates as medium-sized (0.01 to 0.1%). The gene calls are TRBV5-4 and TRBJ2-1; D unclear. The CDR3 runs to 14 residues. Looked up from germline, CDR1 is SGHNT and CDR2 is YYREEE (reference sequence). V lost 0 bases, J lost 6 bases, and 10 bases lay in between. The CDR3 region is CASSLESSRNEQFF. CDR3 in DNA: TGTGCCAGCAGCTTGGAGTCAAGTCGCAATGAGCAGTTCTTC. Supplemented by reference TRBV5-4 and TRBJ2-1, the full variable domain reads ETGVTQSPTHLIKTRGQQVTLRCSSQSGHNTVSWYQQALGQGPQFIFQYYREEENGRGNFPPRFSGLQFPNYSSELNVNALELDDSALYLCASSLESSRNEQFFGPGTRLTVL.

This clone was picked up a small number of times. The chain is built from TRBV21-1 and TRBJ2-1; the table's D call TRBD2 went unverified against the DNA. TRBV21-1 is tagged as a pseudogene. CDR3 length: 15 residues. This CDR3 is CARKVRRGIRHEQFF. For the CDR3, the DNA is TGTGCCCGCAAAGTCCGTCGGGGAATTCGACATGAGCAGTTCTTC.

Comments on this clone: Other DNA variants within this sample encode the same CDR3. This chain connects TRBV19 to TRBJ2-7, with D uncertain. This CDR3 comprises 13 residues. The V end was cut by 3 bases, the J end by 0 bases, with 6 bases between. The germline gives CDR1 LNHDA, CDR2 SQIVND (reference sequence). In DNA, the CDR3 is TGTGCCAGTAGTATCCCGAGCTCCTACGAGCAGTACTTC. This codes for CASSIPSSYEQYF.

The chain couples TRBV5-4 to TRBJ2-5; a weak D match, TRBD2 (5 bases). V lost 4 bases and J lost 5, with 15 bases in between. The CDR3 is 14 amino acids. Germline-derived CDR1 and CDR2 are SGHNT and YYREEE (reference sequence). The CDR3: CASSLPGSVETQYF. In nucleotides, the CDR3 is TGTGCCAGCAGCCTCCCGGGTAGCGTCGAGACCCAGTACTTC.

CDR3 DNA sequence: TGTGCCAGCAGTTACTCGATTGGACAGGGAGCCGAGCAGTACTTC. This sequence encodes CASSYSIGQGAEQYF. This chain links TRBV6-6 with TRBJ2-7, with 8 positions matching TRBD1. Germline lookup yields CDR1 MNHNY and CDR2 SVGAGI (reference sequence). The CDR3 is 15 amino acids. J was trimmed by 6 bases and V by 0 bases; bases with no gene match: 7.

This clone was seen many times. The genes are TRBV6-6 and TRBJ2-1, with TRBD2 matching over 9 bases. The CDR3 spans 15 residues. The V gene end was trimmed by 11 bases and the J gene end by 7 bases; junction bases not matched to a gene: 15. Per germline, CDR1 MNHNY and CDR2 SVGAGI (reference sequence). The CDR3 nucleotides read TGTGCCGGCCTGGGGGGAGCGGGGGGCCGGAATGAGCAGTTCTTC. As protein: CAGLGGAGGRNEQFF.

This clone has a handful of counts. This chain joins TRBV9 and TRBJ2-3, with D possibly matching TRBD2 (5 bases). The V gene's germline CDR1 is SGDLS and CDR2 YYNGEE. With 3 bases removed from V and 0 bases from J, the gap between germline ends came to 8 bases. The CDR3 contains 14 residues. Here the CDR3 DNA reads TGTGCCAGCAGCGCGAGCGGAAGCACAGATACGCAGTATTTT. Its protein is CASSASGSTDTQYF.